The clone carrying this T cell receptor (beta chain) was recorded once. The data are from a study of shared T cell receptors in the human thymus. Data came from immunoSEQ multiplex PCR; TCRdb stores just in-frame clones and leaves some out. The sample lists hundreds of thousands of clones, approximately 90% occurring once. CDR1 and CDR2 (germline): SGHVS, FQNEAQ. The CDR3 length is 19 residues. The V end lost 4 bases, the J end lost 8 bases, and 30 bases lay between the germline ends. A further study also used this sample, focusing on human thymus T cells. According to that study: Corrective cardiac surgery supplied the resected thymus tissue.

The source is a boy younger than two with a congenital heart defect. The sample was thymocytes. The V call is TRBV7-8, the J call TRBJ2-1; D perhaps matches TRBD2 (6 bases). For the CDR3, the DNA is TGTGCCAGCAGCTCTCAGGGACTCCCTTTTAGAGGGATATGGGATGAGCAGTTCTTC. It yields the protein CASSSQGLPFRGIWDEQFF.